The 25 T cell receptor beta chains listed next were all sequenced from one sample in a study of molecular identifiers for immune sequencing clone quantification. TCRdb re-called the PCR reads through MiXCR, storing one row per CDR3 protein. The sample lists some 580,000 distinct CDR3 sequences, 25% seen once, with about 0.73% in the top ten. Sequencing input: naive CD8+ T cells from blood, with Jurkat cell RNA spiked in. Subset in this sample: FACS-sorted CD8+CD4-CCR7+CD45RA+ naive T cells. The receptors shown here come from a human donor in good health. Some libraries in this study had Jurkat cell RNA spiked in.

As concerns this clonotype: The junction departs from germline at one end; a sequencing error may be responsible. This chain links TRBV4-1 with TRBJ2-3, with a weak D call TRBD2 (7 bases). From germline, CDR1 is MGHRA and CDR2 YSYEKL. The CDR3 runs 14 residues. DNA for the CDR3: TGCGCCAGCAGCCAAGTAGGGGGGGTGGATACGCGGTATTTT. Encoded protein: CASSQVGGVDTRYF.

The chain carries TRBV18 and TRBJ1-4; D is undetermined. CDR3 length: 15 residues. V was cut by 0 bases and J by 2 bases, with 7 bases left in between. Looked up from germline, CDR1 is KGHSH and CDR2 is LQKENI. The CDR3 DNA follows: TGTGCCAGCTCACCACCGTACGGTACTAATGAAAAACTGTTTTTT. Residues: CASSPPYGTNEKLFF. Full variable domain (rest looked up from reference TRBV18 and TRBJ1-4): NAGVMQNPRHLVRRRGQEARLRCSPMKGHSHVYWYRQLPEEGLKFMVYLQKENIIDESGMPKERFSAEFPKEGPSILRIQQVVRGDSAAYFCASSPPYGTNEKLFFGSGTQLSVL.

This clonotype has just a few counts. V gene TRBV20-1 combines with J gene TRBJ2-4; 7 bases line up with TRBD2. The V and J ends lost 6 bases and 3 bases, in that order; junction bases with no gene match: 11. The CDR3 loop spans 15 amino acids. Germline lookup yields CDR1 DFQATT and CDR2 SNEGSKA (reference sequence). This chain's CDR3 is CSARAREPNKNIQYF. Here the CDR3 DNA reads TGCAGTGCCCGAGCGCGGGAGCCGAACAAAAACATTCAGTACTTC.

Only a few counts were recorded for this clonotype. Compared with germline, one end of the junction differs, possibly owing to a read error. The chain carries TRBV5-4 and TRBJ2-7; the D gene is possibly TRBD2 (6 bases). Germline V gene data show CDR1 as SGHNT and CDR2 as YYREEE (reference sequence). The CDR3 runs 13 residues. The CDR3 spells CASSLRGSYEQHF. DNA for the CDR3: TGTGCCAGCAGCTTGCGGGGGTCCTACGAGCAGCACTTC. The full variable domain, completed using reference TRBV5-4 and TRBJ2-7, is ETGVTQSPTHLIKTRGQQVTLRCSSQSGHNTVSWYQQALGQGPQFIFQYYREEENGRGNFPPRFSGLQFPNYSSELNVNALELDDSALYLCASSLRGSYEQHFGPGTRLTVT.

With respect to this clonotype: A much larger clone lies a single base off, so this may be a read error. The CDR3 DNA follows: TGTGCCTGGGTAGACCGAGTCACAGATACGCAGTATTTT. Translating gives CAWVDRVTDTQYF. The gene calls are TRBV30 and TRBJ2-3; D is unclear. The CDR3 length is 13 residues. The germline V and J ends were trimmed by 5 bases and 2 bases, with 11 bases remaining between them. CDR1 and CDR2 from the germline V gene are GTSNPN and SVGIG (reference sequence).

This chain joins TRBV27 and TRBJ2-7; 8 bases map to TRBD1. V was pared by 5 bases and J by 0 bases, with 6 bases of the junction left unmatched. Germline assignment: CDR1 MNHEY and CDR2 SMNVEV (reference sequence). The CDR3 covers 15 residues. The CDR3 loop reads CASSLGTGFSYEQYF. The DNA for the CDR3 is TGTGCCAGCAGTCTAGGGACAGGATTCTCCTACGAGCAGTACTTC.

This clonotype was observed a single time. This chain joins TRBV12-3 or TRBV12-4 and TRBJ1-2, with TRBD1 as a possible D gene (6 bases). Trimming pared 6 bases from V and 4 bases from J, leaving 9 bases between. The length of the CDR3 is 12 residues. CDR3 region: CASRRTAYGYTF. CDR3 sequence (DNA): TGTGCCAGCAGGCGGACAGCCTATGGCTACACCTTC.

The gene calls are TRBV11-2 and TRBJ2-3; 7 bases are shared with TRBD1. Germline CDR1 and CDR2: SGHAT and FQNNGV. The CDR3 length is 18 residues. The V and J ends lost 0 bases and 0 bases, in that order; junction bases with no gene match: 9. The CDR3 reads CASSLDWPGTASTDTQYF. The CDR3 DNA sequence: TGTGCCAGCAGCTTAGATTGGCCCGGGACAGCTAGCACAGATACGCAGTATTTT.

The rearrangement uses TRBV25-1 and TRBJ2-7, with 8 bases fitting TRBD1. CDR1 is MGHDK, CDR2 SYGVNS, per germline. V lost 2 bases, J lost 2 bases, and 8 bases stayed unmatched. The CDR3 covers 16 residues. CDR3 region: CASSEPRTGKTYEQYF. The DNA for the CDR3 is TGTGCCAGCAGTGAACCCAGGACAGGGAAAACCTACGAGCAGTACTTC.

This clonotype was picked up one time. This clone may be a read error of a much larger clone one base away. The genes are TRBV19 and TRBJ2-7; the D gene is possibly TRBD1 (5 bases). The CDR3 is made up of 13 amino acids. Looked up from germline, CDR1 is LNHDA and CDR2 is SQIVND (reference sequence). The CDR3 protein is CASTPGSPYGQYF. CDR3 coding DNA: TGTGCCAGTACGCCAGGGTCGCCCTACGGGCAGTACTTC.

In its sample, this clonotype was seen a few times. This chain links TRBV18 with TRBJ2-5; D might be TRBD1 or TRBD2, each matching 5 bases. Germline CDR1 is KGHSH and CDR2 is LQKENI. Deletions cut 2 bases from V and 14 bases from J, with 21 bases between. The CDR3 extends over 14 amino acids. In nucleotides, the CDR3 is TGTGCCAGCTCACCATCGGAAGGGTACGGGGACGTCTACTTC. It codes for CASSPSEGYGDVYF.

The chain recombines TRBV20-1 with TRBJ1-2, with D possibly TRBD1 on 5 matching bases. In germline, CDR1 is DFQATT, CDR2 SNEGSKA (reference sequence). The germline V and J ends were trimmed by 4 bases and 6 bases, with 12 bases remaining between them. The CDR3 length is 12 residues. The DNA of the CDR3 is TGCAGTGCTAAAGGGGATATGGATGGCTACACCTTC. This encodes CSAKGDMDGYTF.

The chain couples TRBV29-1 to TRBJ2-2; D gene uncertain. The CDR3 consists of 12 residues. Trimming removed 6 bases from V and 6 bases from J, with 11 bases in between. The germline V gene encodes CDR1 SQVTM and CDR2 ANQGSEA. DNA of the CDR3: TGCAGCGTAAGAGGCCAACCCGGGGAGCTGTTTTTT. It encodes CSVRGQPGELFF.

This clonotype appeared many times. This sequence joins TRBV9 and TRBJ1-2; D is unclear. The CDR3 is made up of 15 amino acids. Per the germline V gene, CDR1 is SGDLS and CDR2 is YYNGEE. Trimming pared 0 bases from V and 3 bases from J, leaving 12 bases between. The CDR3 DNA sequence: TGTGCCAGCAGCGTAGGTTGGGGTATTGACTATGGCTACACCTTC. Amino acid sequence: CASSVGWGIDYGYTF.

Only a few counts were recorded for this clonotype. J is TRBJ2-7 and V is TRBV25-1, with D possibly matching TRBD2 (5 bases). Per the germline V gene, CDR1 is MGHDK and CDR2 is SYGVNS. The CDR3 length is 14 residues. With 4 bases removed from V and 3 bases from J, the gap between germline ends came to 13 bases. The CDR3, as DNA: TGTGCCAGCAGTGCCCATGGAGGAGGCTACGAGCAGTACTTC. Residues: CASSAHGGGYEQYF.

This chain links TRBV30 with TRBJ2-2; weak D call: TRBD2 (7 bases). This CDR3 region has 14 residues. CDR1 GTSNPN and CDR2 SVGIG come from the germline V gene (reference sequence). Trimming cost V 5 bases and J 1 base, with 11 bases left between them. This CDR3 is CAWAGARNTGELFF. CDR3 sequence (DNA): TGTGCCTGGGCGGGGGCCAGGAACACCGGGGAGCTGTTTTTT.

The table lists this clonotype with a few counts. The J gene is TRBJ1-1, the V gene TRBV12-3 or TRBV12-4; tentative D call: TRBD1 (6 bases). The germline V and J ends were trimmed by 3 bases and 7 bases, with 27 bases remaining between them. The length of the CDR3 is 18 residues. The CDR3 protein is CASSFFLRTMGKGDEAFF. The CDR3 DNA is TGTGCCAGCAGTTTTTTTCTTCGCACGATGGGAAAGGGGGATGAAGCTTTCTTT.

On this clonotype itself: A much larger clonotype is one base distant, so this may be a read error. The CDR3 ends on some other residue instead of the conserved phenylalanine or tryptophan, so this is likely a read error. For the CDR3, the DNA is TGCGCCAGCAGCTTAAGGGGGCGGGAAGACACAGATACGCAGTATTTA. Translation: CASSLRGREDTDTQYL. The V call is TRBV5-1, the J call TRBJ2-3, with D possibly matching TRBD1 (7 bases). The V end lost 2 bases, the J end lost 2 bases, and 15 bases lay between the germline ends. This CDR3 is 16 amino acids long. Germline CDR1 is SGHRS and CDR2 is YFSETQ.

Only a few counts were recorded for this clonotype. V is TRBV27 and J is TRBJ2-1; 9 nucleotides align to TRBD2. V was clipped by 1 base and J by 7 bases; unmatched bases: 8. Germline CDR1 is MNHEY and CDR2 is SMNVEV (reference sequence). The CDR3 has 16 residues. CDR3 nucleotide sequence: TGTGCCAGCAGTTTATTAGGTAGCGGGAGTATGAATGAGCAGTTCTTC. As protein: CASSLLGSGSMNEQFF.

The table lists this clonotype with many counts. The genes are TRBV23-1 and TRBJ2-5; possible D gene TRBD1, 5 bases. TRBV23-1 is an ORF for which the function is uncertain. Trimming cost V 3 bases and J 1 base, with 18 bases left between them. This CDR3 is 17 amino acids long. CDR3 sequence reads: CASSQPFRVPSQETQYF. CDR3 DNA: TGCGCCAGCAGTCAGCCCTTCAGGGTCCCATCCCAAGAGACCCAGTACTTC.

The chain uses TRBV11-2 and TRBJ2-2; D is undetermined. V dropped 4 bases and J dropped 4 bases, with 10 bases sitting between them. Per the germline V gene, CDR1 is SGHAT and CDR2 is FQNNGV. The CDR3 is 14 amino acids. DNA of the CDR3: TGTGCCAGCAGCTCCCCCTACCTCACCGGGGAGCTGTTTTTT. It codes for CASSSPYLTGELFF.

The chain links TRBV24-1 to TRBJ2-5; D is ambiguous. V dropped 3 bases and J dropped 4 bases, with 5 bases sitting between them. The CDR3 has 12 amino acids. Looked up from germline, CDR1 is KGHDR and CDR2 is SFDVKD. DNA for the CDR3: TGTGCCACCAGTGATGTCGGAGAGACCCAGTACTTC. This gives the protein CATSDVGETQYF.

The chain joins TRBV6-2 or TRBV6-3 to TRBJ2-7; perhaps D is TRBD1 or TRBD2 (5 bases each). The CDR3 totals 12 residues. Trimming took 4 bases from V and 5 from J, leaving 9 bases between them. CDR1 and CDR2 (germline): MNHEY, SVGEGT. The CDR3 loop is CASSWGTHEQYF. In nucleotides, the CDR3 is TGTGCCAGCAGTTGGGGGACCCACGAGCAGTACTTC.

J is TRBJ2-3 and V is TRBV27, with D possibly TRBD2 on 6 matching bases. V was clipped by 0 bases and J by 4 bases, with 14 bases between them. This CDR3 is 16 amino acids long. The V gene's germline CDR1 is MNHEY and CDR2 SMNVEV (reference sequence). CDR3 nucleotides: TGTGCCAGCAGTTTATCCCCCGGGGGTGGGGCAGATACGCAGTATTTT. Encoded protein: CASSLSPGGGADTQYF.

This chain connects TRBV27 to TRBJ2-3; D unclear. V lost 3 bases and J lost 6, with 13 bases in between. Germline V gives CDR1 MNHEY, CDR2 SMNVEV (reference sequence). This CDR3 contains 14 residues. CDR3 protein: CASSLEQLTDTQYF. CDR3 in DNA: TGTGCCAGCAGTTTGGAGCAGCTAACCGATACGCAGTATTTT.